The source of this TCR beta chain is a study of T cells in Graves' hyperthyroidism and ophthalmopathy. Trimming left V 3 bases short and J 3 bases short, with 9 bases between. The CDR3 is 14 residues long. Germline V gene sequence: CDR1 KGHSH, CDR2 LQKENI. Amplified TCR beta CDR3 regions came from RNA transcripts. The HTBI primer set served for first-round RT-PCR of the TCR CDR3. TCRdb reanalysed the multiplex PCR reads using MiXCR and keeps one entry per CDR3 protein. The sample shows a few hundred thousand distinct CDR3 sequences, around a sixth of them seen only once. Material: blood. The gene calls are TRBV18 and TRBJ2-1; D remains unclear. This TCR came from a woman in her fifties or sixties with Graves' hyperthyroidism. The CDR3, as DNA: TGTGCCAGCTCACCGGGCAACGTCTACAATGAGCAGTTCTTC. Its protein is CASSPGNVYNEQFF. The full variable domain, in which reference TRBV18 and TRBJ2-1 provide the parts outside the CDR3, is NAGVMQNPRHLVRRRGQEARLRCSPMKGHSHVYWYRQLPEEGLKFMVYLQKENIIDESGMPKERFSAEFPKEGPSILRIQQVVRGDSAAYFCASSPGNVYNEQFFGPGTRLTVL.